This T cell receptor beta chain is from a study of Graves' ophthalmopathy and Graves' hyperthyroidism (dated by TCRdb to 2016 to 2019). About the full investigation: Hyperthyroidism was defined as stable when no progression to ophthalmopathy occurred within 18 months of follow-up. To tell Graves' ophthalmopathy apart from Graves' hyperthyroidism, and to predict which patients would progress to ophthalmopathy, the study relied on TCR beta repertoire signatures. In total, over 130 blood samples were TCR-sequenced: approximately 42 ophthalmopathy, over 70 hyperthyroidism and approximately 17 hyperthyroidism-to-ophthalmopathy patients. To explore V-J signatures distinguishing ophthalmopathy from hyperthyroidism, a discovery set of around 97 patients (around 42 ophthalmopathy, 57 stable hyperthyroidism) was enrolled. For independent validation, a separate cohort was made up of some 19 hyperthyroidism patients plus 17 patients who later progressed from hyperthyroidism to ophthalmopathy. In several hyperthyroidism patients, the T-cell repertoires found in thyroid tissue were compared with those found in blood. Following sample collection, hyperthyroidism patients were given methimazole at a starting dose of 30 mg daily, and ophthalmopathy patients were given high-dose intravenous methylprednisolone.

Comment on this clonotype: Its antigen specificity is not known. No quality values exist for individual bases; no much larger clone is one base distant.

The paper as a whole reports these results and caveats: The 13-signature model separated ophthalmopathy from stable hyperthyroidism with approximately 85% sensitivity and roughly 84% specificity in cross-validation, and 80%/75% in the test set. In validation, the model predicted ophthalmopathy progression with 70.59% sensitivity and 72.22% specificity; approximately 12 predicted patients were CT-confirmed with GO in a median of approximately 6.5 months. Most of the expanded thyroid clonotypes with a frequency above 0.001 were also detected in blood, and it was suggested that the thyroid immune response may be reflected by blood repertoires. No statistical method was used to predetermine the sample size, and group allocation was not hidden from the investigators.

Hyperthyroidism patients were newly diagnosed, were aged 18 to 65 years, and had a disease duration under 2 months. Anyone with other autoimmune diseases, uncontrolled infections, pregnancy or lactation was excluded from the study. Diagnosis relied on clinical symptoms, serum thyroxine, TRAb, thyroid ultrasound and orbital computed tomography. Total RNA was extracted with Trizol reagent and quality-checked on an Agilent 2100 Bioanalyzer. For repertoire sequencing, the TCR beta CDR3 regions were amplified from RNA transcripts. A first-round RT-PCR used HTBI primers with the Qiagen OneStep RT-PCR kit, followed by a second-round multiplex PCR, size selection and purification. Libraries were sequenced paired-end with 100 bp reads on an Illumina HiSeq2000. In the paper's pipeline: SOAPnuke was used for read processing, and reads with adapters, uncalled bases, a mean Phred below 15, or no exact constant-primer or identifier match were discarded. COPE v1.2.5 was used to merge high-quality paired reads. Clonotypes were defined as unique nucleotide sequences and were aligned to IMGT TRB V, D and J references using MiTCR v1.1. Only V-J combinations with frequency above 0.0001 were analysed, covering approximately 99% of repertoires. For each V-J combination, a TCR clonal expansion and chaos score was defined as F50 clonal expansion divided by the chaos observed in the TCRdist matrix. Welch's t-statistics and random forest were used to reduce the features to 10 to 15 V-J combinations, which were then used as input to a naive Bayes classifier. Thyroid-blood repertoire similarity was quantified with the Morisita-Horn index. The public sequencing data were trimmed at Q25 with fastp and processed into clonotypes with MiXCR by TCRdb, which kept only in-frame beta chains. When rows share a CDR3 protein, they turn into one entry using the most common DNA and genes. TCRdb, not the authors, supplied the V and J calls. In this sample the table shows over a million distinct CDR3 sequences, approximately 35% of which occur a single time. The ten largest clones represent 11% of the sample.

The germline V gene (reference sequence) specifies MNHNY as CDR1 and SVGAGI as CDR2. The junction carries 12 bases between V and J, which are trimmed by 4 bases and 2 bases respectively. The CDR3 runs 15 residues from the cysteine to the phenylalanine. Only CDR3 DNA is held: 45 bases, read in frame from base 1. Recombination linked TRBV6-6 to TRBJ1-5, with the D segment identity uncertain. This TCR came from an adult man with Graves' hyperthyroidism. Sequencing was done on a sample of peripheral blood or thyroid tissue (not recorded which). The CDR3 here reads CASSLRRDGNQPQHF. DNA sequence: TGTGCCAGCAGTTTACGCCGGGATGGCAATCAGCCCCAGCATTTT.